These 30 T cell receptor beta chains share one sample of origin, sequenced in a study of patients and donors after allogeneic stem cell transplantation. In TCRdb, the RT-PCR reads were re-called with MiXCR into one record per CDR3 protein. The table includes some 880,000 distinct CDR3 sequences, more than 15% detected once. Sequences were obtained from blood, either unsorted or a sorted T cell fraction (not recorded which). The receptors were sampled from a human donor who was either an allogeneic HSCT recipient or a stem cell or donor lymphocyte infusion donor (not recorded which). It is not recorded whose cells these are; they may come from a transplant donor.

In this sample, this clonotype turned up a few times. The rearrangement links TRBV5-4 to TRBJ2-1; 7 nucleotides align to TRBD2. Trimming took 5 bases from V and 7 from J; bases not matched to a gene: 9. CDR1 SGHNT and CDR2 YYREEE come from the germline V gene (reference sequence). CDR3 length equals 14 residues. CDR3 in amino acids: CASRLLAGANEQFF. CDR3 sequence (DNA): TGTGCCAGCAGACTCCTTGCGGGAGCAAATGAGCAGTTCTTC.

This clonotype showed up just a few times. The chain is built from TRBV10-3 and TRBJ2-5, with D perhaps TRBD2 (7 bases). This CDR3 spans 14 amino acids. Deletions cut 6 bases from V and 2 bases from J, with 13 bases between. Germline V gene sequence: CDR1 ENHRY, CDR2 SYGVKD. The chain's CDR3 is CAIRRGGQQETQYF. DNA for the CDR3: TGTGCCATCAGAAGGGGGGGGCAGCAAGAGACCCAGTACTTC.

This clonotype was counted between two and nine times. CDR3 protein: CASSQWEYSNQPQHF. The CDR3 nucleotides read TGCGCCAGCAGCCAGTGGGAGTATAGCAATCAGCCCCAGCATTTT. This chain uses TRBV4-1 with TRBJ1-5; D remains unclear. Trimming left V 3 bases short and J 0 bases short, with 9 bases between. The germline V gene has CDR1 MGHRA and CDR2 YSYEKL. The CDR3 loop spans 15 amino acids.

The sample holds a few counts of this clonotype. V gene TRBV5-1 combines with J gene TRBJ2-1, with D unclear. Looked up from germline, CDR1 is SGHRS and CDR2 is YFSETQ. CDR3 size: 16 residues. V was clipped by 5 bases and J by 8 bases, with 23 bases between them. The CDR3 loop reads CASRAWAGYNSDEQFF. The CDR3 DNA is TGCGCCAGCAGGGCCTGGGCCGGTTATAATTCGGATGAGCAGTTCTTC. The whole variable domain, remainder taken from reference TRBV5-1 and TRBJ2-1, is KAGVTQTPRYLIKTRGQQVTLSCSPISGHRSVSWYQQTPGQGLQFLFEYFSETQRNKGNFPGRFSGRQFSNSRSEMNVSTLELGDSALYLCASRAWAGYNSDEQFFGPGTRLTVL.

V and J are TRBV7-9 and TRBJ2-7; 7 positions match TRBD2. The germline V gene encodes CDR1 SEHNR and CDR2 FQNEAQ (reference sequence). CDR3 size: 16 residues. V lost 5 bases to trimming and J lost 4 bases; unmatched junction nucleotides: 14. The CDR3 reads CASSLGPGGTQYEQYF. DNA for the CDR3: TGTGCCAGCAGCCTGGGACCCGGGGGGACCCAGTACGAGCAGTACTTC.

This clonotype showed up just a few times. The chain is built from TRBV27 and TRBJ2-1; 8 bases align to TRBD2. The CDR3 consists of 15 residues. CDR1 MNHEY and CDR2 SMNVEV come from the germline V gene (reference sequence). V lost 3 bases, J lost 4 bases, and 5 bases stayed unmatched. For the CDR3, the DNA is TGTGCCAGCAGTTTTTCGGCGGGGGGATACAATGAGCAGTTCTTC. Translating it yields CASSFSAGGYNEQFF.

In this sample, this clonotype turned up many times. V gene TRBV20-1 combines with J gene TRBJ1-5; D remains ambiguous. V shed 8 bases and J shed 1 base, with 21 bases lying between them. In germline, CDR1 is DFQATT, CDR2 SNEGSKA (reference sequence). The CDR3 runs to 16 residues. The CDR3 region has the DNA TGCAGTTTCATCGGACGGGCGGCCAACAGCAATCAGCCCCAGCATTTT. Residues: CSFIGRAANSNQPQHF.

This clonotype was observed a single time. A much larger clonotype is one base distant, so this may be a read error. The chain uses TRBV5-1 and TRBJ2-3; 7 bases match TRBD2. The CDR3 loop spans 15 amino acids. J lost 10 bases, V lost 2 bases, and 13 bases had no gene match. Germline V gene lookup returns CDR1 SGHRS and CDR2 YFSETQ. The CDR3 here is CASSFRGDARDAQYF. As DNA, the CDR3 is TGCGCCAGCAGCTTTCGGGGGGACGCGCGGGATGCGCAGTATTTT.

This clonotype was seen more than once but under ten times. Here the CDR3 DNA reads TGCGCCAGCAGTACAGGGGACGGAGTCCTTTATGGCTACACCTTC. Translation gives CASSTGDGVLYGYTF. The chain has TRBV5-1 and TRBJ1-2, with 7 bases matching TRBD1. The CDR3 is 15 amino acids. V was pared by 5 bases and J by 5 bases, with 12 bases of the junction left unmatched. Per the germline V gene, CDR1 is SGHRS and CDR2 is YFSETQ. Looking up the rest from reference TRBV5-1 and TRBJ1-2 gives the full variable domain: KAGVTQTPRYLIKTRGQQVTLSCSPISGHRSVSWYQQTPGQGLQFLFEYFSETQRNKGNFPGRFSGRQFSNSRSEMNVSTLELGDSALYLCASSTGDGVLYGYTFGSGTRLTVV.

This chain uses TRBV5-5 with TRBJ2-3; D is uncertain. Germline values: CDR1 SGHKS, CDR2 YYEKEE (reference sequence). Trimming shortened V by 4 bases and J by 4 bases, and 10 bases separated the two germline ends. The CDR3 is made up of 13 amino acids. The CDR3 DNA sequence: TGTGCCAGCAGCACCAACGACCCAGATACGCAGTATTTT. Its translation: CASSTNDPDTQYF.

In this sample, this clonotype turned up a few times. J is TRBJ1-5 and V is TRBV12-3 or TRBV12-4; 8 bases match TRBD1. The CDR3 is 16 amino acids. Unmatched junction bases numbered 9, after V lost 3 bases and J lost 5 bases. CDR3 sequence: CASSFRTGRGHQPQHF. CDR3 sequence (DNA): TGTGCCAGCAGTTTTCGGACAGGGCGGGGTCATCAGCCCCAGCATTTT.

This clonotype has only a few counts. The CDR3 coding sequence is TGTGCCAGCAGCTCCTTCCTCGGCGAGGGGGAGCTGTTTTTT. Protein sequence: CASSSFLGEGELFF. The chain links TRBV7-6 to TRBJ2-2; no clear D. Trimming removed 4 bases from V and 8 bases from J, with 14 bases in between. The CDR3 is made up of 14 amino acids. Germline V gene lookup returns CDR1 SGHVS and CDR2 FNYEAQ.

This clonotype came up a few times. The V call is TRBV4-2, the J call TRBJ1-2; a possible D gene is TRBD1 (5 bases). This CDR3 contains 14 residues. The germline gives CDR1 LGHNA, CDR2 YNFKEQ. The germline V and J ends were trimmed by 3 bases and 0 bases, with 8 bases remaining between them. The CDR3 DNA reads TGTGCCAGCAGCCAGATGACAGCTAACTATGGCTACACCTTC. Protein sequence: CASSQMTANYGYTF.

This clonotype has more than one count but fewer than ten. J is TRBJ1-5 and V is TRBV5-1; 8 bases map to TRBD1. V shed 1 base and J 2 bases; nucleotides not matched to a gene: 5. Germline CDR1 is SGHRS and CDR2 is YFSETQ. The CDR3 is 16 amino acids. Here the CDR3 reads CASSLTLTGGNQPQHF. The CDR3 DNA follows: TGCGCCAGCAGCTTGACCCTGACAGGGGGCAATCAGCCCCAGCATTTT.

The chain has TRBV4-3 and TRBJ1-4; D unresolved. There are 15 residues in the CDR3. CDR1 is LGHNA and CDR2 is YSLEER in the germline V gene. V was clipped by 1 base and J by 4 bases, with 10 bases between them. CDR3 bases: TGCGCCAGCAGCCAAGGGGGAGGGAATAATGAAAAACTGTTTTTT. The encoded protein is CASSQGGGNNEKLFF.

This sequence joins TRBV20-1 and TRBJ1-1; 8 bases are a match to TRBD1. CDR1 and CDR2 (germline): DFQATT, SNEGSKA (reference sequence). The CDR3 spans 14 residues. J was trimmed by 1 base and V by 5 bases; bases with no gene match: 6. The CDR3 nucleotides read TGCAGTGCTGACAAGGGACAGGCGAACACTGAAGCTTTCTTT. Protein product: CSADKGQANTEAFF.

The V and J genes are TRBV3-1 and TRBJ2-7; 8 nucleotides agree with TRBD1. The germline gives CDR1 LGHDT, CDR2 YNNKEL (reference sequence). The CDR3 consists of 15 residues. V lost 1 base and J lost 4; bases outside the gene matches: 6. CDR3 sequence reads: CASSQGSGGVYEQYF. DNA for the CDR3: TGTGCCAGCAGCCAAGGGTCAGGGGGCGTATACGAGCAGTACTTC.

This clonotype was picked up a small number of times. The V call is TRBV12-3 or TRBV12-4, the J call TRBJ2-2; D gene uncertain. V was clipped by 3 bases and J by 5 bases, with 4 bases between them. The CDR3 spans 12 residues. The CDR3 spells CASSFWTGELFF. CDR3 nucleotide sequence: TGTGCCAGCAGTTTTTGGACCGGGGAGCTGTTTTTT.

This clonotype was detected only a few times. The rearrangement links TRBV27 to TRBJ2-2; D possibly corresponds to TRBD2 (7 bases). Per germline, CDR1 MNHEY and CDR2 SMNVEV (reference sequence). The V gene lost 10 bases and the J gene lost 4 bases, with 16 bases spanning the gap. This CDR3 has 14 amino acids. The CDR3: CATYKGGSTGELFF. In nucleotides, the CDR3 is TGTGCCACCTATAAGGGGGGGAGCACCGGGGAGCTGTTTTTT.

The chain recombines TRBV12-3 or TRBV12-4 with TRBJ1-2; a weak D match, TRBD1 (5 bases). The germline V and J ends were trimmed by 7 bases and 6 bases, with 15 bases remaining between them. The CDR3 extends over 13 amino acids. The CDR3 loop reads CASNQGRQDGYTF. Written as DNA, the CDR3 is TGTGCCAGCAACCAGGGCAGGCAAGATGGCTACACCTTC.

The CDR3 sequence is CASSQVGTYKYEQYF. The DNA for the CDR3 is TGCGCCAGCAGCCAAGTAGGGACTTACAAATACGAGCAGTACTTC. This chain joins TRBV4-1 and TRBJ2-7; D perhaps matches TRBD2 (6 bases). The germline V and J ends were trimmed by 1 base and 4 bases, with 14 bases remaining between them. The CDR3 length is 15 residues. Germline CDR1 is MGHRA and CDR2 is YSYEKL.

Ten or more counts support this clonotype. The chain couples TRBV20-1 to TRBJ2-2; 7 bases map to TRBD1. Germline CDR1 reads DFQATT; CDR2 reads SNEGSKA (reference sequence). Trimming took 6 bases from V and 1 from J; bases not matched to a gene: 8. This CDR3 region has 15 residues. In nucleotides, the CDR3 is TGCAGTGCGACGACAGGGAGCCTGAACACCGGGGAGCTGTTTTTT. Encoded protein: CSATTGSLNTGELFF.

This clonotype was observed a handful of times. This chain links TRBV6-2 or TRBV6-3 with TRBJ1-2, with 7 bases aligning to TRBD1. V trimming: 2 bases; J trimming: 4 bases; junction bases outside the gene matches: 13. The germline V gene encodes CDR1 MNHEY and CDR2 SVGEGT. The CDR3 has 17 residues. This chain's CDR3 is CASSYSRRQGGSYGYTF. DNA of the CDR3: TGTGCCAGCAGTTACAGTCGGCGACAGGGAGGAAGCTATGGCTACACCTTC.

This clonotype was observed a few times. The CDR3, as DNA: TGTGCCAGCAACAGCGGCCGGAGGAGCACTGAAGCTTTCTTT. Amino acid sequence: CASNSGRRSTEAFF. V gene TRBV12-3 or TRBV12-4 combines with J gene TRBJ1-1; D remains unclear. Trimming stripped 7 bases from V and 4 bases from J, with 16 bases between. CDR3 length: 14 amino acids.

This clonotype was picked up a small number of times. J is TRBJ1-3 and V is TRBV18; 7 positions match TRBD1. From germline, CDR1 is KGHSH and CDR2 LQKENI. The trim removed 0 bases at V and 7 bases at J, leaving 9 bases unmatched. The CDR3 loop spans 16 amino acids. CDR3 nucleotides: TGTGCCAGCTCACCACCGAGTCGAGGGGGCCGGAACACCATATATTTT. Translation gives CASSPPSRGGRNTIYF.

This clonotype was seen only a few times. J is TRBJ2-5 and V is TRBV4-3; perhaps TRBD2 as D (7 bases). Trimming cost V 0 bases and J 5 bases, with 13 bases left between them. The CDR3 extends over 15 amino acids. Germline CDR1 is LGHNA and CDR2 is YSLEER. CDR3: CASSQEGGAKETQYF. CDR3 coding DNA: TGCGCCAGCAGCCAAGAGGGGGGGGCGAAGGAGACCCAGTACTTC.

The chain combines TRBV4-2 with TRBJ2-1; TRBD1 matches 7 bases. This CDR3 region has 13 residues. Germline CDR1 LGHNA, CDR2 YNFKEQ. V dropped 0 bases and J dropped 10; count of bases not matched to a gene: 3. The CDR3 protein is CASSQDNRGEQFF. The CDR3 DNA reads as TGTGCCAGCAGCCAAGATAACAGGGGAGAGCAGTTCTTC.

CDR3 nucleotide sequence: TGTGCCAGCAGTGACGGGCCTAGGGCGTTCTTC. Protein sequence: CASSDGPRAFF. The chain links TRBV2 to TRBJ2-1; no clear D. CDR1 is SNHLY and CDR2 is FYNNEI in the germline V gene. The V and J ends lost 3 bases and 15 bases respectively, with 12 bases between them. The CDR3 length is 11 residues.

V usage is TRBV6-1 and J usage is TRBJ1-5; possible D gene TRBD1, 5 bases. Trimming shortened V by 6 bases and J by 4 bases, and 16 bases separated the two germline ends. This CDR3 has 15 residues. CDR1 MNHNS and CDR2 SASEGT come from the germline V gene. The CDR3 nucleotides read TGTGCCAGCAGAGGGAACAGGCCAGGGAATCAGCCCCAGCATTTT. Protein: CASRGNRPGNQPQHF.

This clonotype has only a few counts. V gene TRBV19 combines with J gene TRBJ2-1; D gene uncertain. CDR3 size: 15 residues. Germline values: CDR1 LNHDA, CDR2 SQIVND (reference sequence). V lost 3 bases to trimming and J lost 9 bases, with 18 bases between them. As DNA, the CDR3 is TGTGCCAGTAGTATTGTCGAAGGGCGGCGCAGTGAGCAGTTCTTC. As protein: CASSIVEGRRSEQFF.